Below, 11 T cell receptor beta chains from the same sample are listed, as sequenced in a study of T cell responses to AZD1222 COVID-19 vaccine. Assay used: immunoSEQ multiplex PCR; TCRdb lists only in-frame clones, some missing. The sample gives approximately 150,000 clones, around 90% of which show up once; 1.3% to 1.5% is in the top ten. This specimen consisted of peripheral blood, obtained on day 0 of AZD1222 vaccination. The source of these receptors is an adult in good health.

The chain combines TRBV19 with TRBJ1-4; no definite D call. The germline V and J ends were trimmed by 5 bases and 2 bases, with 12 bases remaining between them. The germline V gene has CDR1 LNHDA and CDR2 SQIVND (reference sequence). The CDR3 totals 15 residues. CDR3 sequence (DNA): TGTGCCAGTAGTCCACCGGGCTTCACTAATGAAAAACTGTTTTTT. Protein product: CASSPPGFTNEKLFF.

This chain uses TRBV5-1 with TRBJ2-3; D gene unclear. Germline V gene lookup returns CDR1 SGHRS and CDR2 YFSETQ. The length of the CDR3 is 15 residues. The germline V and J ends were trimmed by 2 bases and 5 bases, with 15 bases remaining between them. The chain's CDR3 is CASSLRVLQKDTQYF. The CDR3 coding sequence is TGCGCCAGCAGCTTACGCGTGCTTCAGAAAGATACGCAGTATTTT.

This chain links TRBV5-6 with TRBJ2-7; possible D gene TRBD2, 6 bases. This CDR3 is 16 amino acids long. Germline CDR1 SGHDT, CDR2 YYEEEE. V was pared by 0 bases and J by 5 bases, with 18 bases between. CDR3 in amino acids: CASSLEFKAGLDEQYF. CDR3 sequence (DNA): TGTGCCAGCAGCTTGGAATTCAAGGCGGGGTTAGACGAGCAGTACTTC.

This rearrangement joins TRBV5-5 to TRBJ1-2; D might be TRBD1 (5 bases). The CDR3 loop spans 12 amino acids. Trimming pared 0 bases from V and 5 bases from J, leaving 5 bases between. Germline CDR1 is SGHKS and CDR2 is YYEKEE (reference sequence). As DNA, the CDR3 is TGTGCCAGCAGCTTGGAGGGGTATGGCTACACCTTC. Its translation is CASSLEGYGYTF.

V gene TRBV19 combines with J gene TRBJ2-7; maybe TRBD1 (6 bases). The germline V gene encodes CDR1 LNHDA and CDR2 SQIVND (reference sequence). The germline V and J ends were trimmed by 7 bases and 1 base, with 14 bases remaining between them. The CDR3 length is 14 residues. CDR3 nucleotide sequence: TGTGCCAGTACCTCAGGGGAAGGATCCTACGAGCAGTACTTC. Its protein is CASTSGEGSYEQYF. The whole variable domain, filled in from reference TRBV19 and TRBJ2-7, reads DGGITQSPKYLFRKEGQNVTLSCEQNLNHDAMYWYRQDPGQGLRLIYYSQIVNDFQKGDIAEGYSVSREKKESFPLTVTSAQKNPTAFYLCASTSGEGSYEQYFGPGTRLTVT.

The chain employs TRBV18 and TRBJ2-1; 9 bases fit TRBD2. This CDR3 is 14 amino acids long. V lost 5 bases and J lost 8; bases outside the gene matches: 7. Germline CDR1 KGHSH, CDR2 LQKENI. CDR3 region: CASSSGTSSYEQFF. The CDR3 DNA sequence: TGTGCCAGCTCATCCGGGACTAGCTCCTATGAGCAGTTCTTC.

As concerns this clone: A junction end diverges from the germline sequence, so it may reflect a read error. The chain couples TRBV19 to TRBJ2-1; D is ambiguous. This CDR3 has 14 residues. Germline V gene data show CDR1 as LNHDA and CDR2 as SQIVND (reference sequence). CDR3 protein: CASSIEPSSNEQFF. The CDR3 DNA follows: TGTGCCAGTAGTATAGAACCCTCCTCCAATGAGCAGTTCTTC. The full variable domain, in which reference TRBV19 and TRBJ2-1 provide the parts outside the CDR3, is DGGITQSPKYLFRKEGQNVTLSCEQNLNHDAMYWYRQDPGQGLRLIYYSQIVNDFQKGDIAEGYSVSREKKESFPLTVTSAQKNPTAFYLCASSIEPSSNEQFFGPGTRLTVL.

CDR3 coding DNA: TGTGCCAGCAGCCAGGGTTCGAAAGAGACCCAGTACTTC. This encodes CASSQGSKETQYF. The genes are TRBV27 and TRBJ2-5; tentatively, D is TRBD1 (5 bases). Germline assignment: CDR1 MNHEY and CDR2 SMNVEV (reference sequence). This CDR3 contains 13 residues. The V and J ends lost 6 bases and 3 bases respectively, with 11 bases between them.

This sequence joins TRBV19 and TRBJ1-3; 11 nucleotides agree with TRBD1. This CDR3 has 19 amino acids. Germline V CDR1 and CDR2: LNHDA, SQIVND (reference sequence). V lost 0 bases, J lost 0 bases, and 7 bases stayed unmatched. CDR3 DNA: TGTGCCAGTAGTATAGATCCCGGACAGGGGGCGATCTCTGGAAACACCATATATTTT. It encodes CASSIDPGQGAISGNTIYF.

The chain links TRBV27 to TRBJ1-2, with D unclear. Trimming shortened V by 2 bases and J by 7 bases, and 20 bases separated the two germline ends. Germline CDR1 and CDR2: MNHEY and SMNVEV (reference sequence). The CDR3 runs 16 residues. CDR3 in amino acids: CASSLGSAHLGRGYTF. The CDR3, as DNA: TGTGCCAGCAGTTTAGGGTCGGCCCATCTTGGACGTGGCTACACCTTC.

The V and J genes are TRBV9 and TRBJ1-3, with D tentatively TRBD1 (6 bases). V lost 4 bases to trimming and J lost 0 bases, with 17 bases between them. Per germline, CDR1 SGDLS and CDR2 YYNGEE. CDR3 length: 17 residues. The CDR3 DNA follows: TGTGCCAGCAGCATAGGAACAGACAGGACCTCTGGAAACACCATATATTTT. It yields the protein CASSIGTDRTSGNTIYF.